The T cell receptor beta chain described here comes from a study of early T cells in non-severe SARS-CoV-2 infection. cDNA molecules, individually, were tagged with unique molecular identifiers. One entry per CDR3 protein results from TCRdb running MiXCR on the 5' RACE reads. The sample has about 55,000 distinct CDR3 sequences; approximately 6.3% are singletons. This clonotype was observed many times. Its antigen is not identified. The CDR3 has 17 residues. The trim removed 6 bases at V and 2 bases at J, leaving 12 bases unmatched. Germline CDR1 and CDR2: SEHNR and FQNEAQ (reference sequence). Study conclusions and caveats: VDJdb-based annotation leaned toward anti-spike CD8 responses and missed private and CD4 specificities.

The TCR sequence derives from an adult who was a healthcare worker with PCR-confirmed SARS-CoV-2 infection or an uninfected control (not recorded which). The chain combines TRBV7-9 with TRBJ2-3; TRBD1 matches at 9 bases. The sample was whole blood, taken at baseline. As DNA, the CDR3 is TGTGCCAGCAGACGAAACCCCCGGGACAGGGACACAGATACGCAGTATTTT. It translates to CASRRNPRDRDTDTQYF.